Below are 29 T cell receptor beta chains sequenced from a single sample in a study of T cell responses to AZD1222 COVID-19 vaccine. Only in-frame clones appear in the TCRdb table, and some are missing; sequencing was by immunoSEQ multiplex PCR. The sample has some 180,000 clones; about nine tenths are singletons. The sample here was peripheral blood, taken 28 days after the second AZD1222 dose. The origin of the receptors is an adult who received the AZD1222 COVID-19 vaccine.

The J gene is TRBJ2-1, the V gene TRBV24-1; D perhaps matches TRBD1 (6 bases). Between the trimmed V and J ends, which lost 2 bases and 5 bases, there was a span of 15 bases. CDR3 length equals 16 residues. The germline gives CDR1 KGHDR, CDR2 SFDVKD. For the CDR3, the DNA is TGTGCCACCAGTGATTGGGCGAGGGACAAACACAATGAGCAGTTCTTC. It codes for CATSDWARDKHNEQFF.

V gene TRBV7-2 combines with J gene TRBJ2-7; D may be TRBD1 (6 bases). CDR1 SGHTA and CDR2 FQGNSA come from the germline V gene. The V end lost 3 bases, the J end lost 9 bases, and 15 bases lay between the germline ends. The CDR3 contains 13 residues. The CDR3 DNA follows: TGTGCCAGCAGCTTTTCCTACGAGGGGGTGCAGTACTTC. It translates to CASSFSYEGVQYF.

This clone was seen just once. The CDR3 sequence is CASSWDGGEGYEQYF. CDR3 bases: TGCGCCAGCAGCTGGGATGGGGGAGAGGGTTACGAGCAGTACTTC. This chain links TRBV5-1 with TRBJ2-7; D may match TRBD1 or TRBD2 (5 bases each). Trimming removed 3 bases from V and 4 bases from J, with 17 bases in between. Looked up from germline, CDR1 is SGHRS and CDR2 is YFSETQ. The CDR3 loop spans 15 amino acids.

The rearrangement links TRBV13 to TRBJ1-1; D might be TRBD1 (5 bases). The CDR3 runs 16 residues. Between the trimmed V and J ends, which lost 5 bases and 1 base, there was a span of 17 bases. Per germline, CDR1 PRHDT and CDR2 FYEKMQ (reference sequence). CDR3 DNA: TGTGCCAGCAGCGTCCGACAGAAGATTACGAACACTGAAGCTTTCTTT. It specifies CASSVRQKITNTEAFF.

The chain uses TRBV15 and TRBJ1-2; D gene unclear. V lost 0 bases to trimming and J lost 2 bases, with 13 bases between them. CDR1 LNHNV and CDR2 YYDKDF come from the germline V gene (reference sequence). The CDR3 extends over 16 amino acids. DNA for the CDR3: TGTGCCACCAGCAGAGAGGGAGGGAGCCTGAACTATGGCTACACCTTC. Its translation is CATSREGGSLNYGYTF.

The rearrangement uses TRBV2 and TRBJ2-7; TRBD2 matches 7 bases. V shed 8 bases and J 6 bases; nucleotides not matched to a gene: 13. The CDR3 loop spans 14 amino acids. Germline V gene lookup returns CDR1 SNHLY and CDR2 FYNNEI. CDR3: CASLLGTASGEQYF. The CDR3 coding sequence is TGTGCCAGCCTCCTGGGCACGGCTAGCGGCGAGCAGTACTTC.

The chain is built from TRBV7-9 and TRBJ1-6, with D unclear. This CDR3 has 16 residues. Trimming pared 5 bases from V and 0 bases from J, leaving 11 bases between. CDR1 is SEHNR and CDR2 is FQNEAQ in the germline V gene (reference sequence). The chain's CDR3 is CASSERISSYNSPLHF. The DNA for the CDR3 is TGTGCCAGCAGCGAACGTATCAGCTCCTATAATTCACCCCTCCACTTT.

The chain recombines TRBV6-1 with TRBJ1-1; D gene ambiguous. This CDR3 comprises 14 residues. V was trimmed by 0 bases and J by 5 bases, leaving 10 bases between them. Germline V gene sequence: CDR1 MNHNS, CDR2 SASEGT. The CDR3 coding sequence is TGTGCCAGCAGTGAAGCCCTTAAGAGGACTGAAGCTTTCTTT. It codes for CASSEALKRTEAFF.

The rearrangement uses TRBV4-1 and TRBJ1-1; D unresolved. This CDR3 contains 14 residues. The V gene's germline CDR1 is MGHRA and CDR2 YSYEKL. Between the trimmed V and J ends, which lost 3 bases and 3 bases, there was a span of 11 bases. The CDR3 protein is CASSQGGEYTEAFF. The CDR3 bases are TGCGCCAGCAGCCAGGGTGGAGAATACACTGAAGCTTTCTTT.

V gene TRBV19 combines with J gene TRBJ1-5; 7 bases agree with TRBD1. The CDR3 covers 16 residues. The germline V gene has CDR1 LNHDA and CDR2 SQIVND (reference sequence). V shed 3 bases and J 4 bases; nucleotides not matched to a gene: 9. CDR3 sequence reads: CASSIPPGQKNQPQHF. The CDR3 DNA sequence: TGTGCCAGTAGTATTCCCCCGGGACAGAAGAATCAGCCCCAGCATTTT.

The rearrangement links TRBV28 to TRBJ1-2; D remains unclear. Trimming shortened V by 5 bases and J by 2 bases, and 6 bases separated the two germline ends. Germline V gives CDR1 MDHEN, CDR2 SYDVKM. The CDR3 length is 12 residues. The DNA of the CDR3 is TGTGCCAGCAGTCTCCGGAACTATGGCTACACCTTC. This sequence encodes CASSLRNYGYTF.

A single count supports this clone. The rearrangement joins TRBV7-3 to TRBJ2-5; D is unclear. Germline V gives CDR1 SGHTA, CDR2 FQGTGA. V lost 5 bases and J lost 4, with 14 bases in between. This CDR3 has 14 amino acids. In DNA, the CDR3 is TGTGCCAGCAGCCCTACGCCGACCTCAGAGACCCAGTACTTC. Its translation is CASSPTPTSETQYF.

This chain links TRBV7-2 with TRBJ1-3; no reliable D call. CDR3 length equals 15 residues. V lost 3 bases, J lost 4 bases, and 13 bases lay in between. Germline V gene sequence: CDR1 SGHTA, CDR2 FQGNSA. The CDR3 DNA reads TGTGCCAGCAGCTTGATTCGGGCAGCAGGAAACACCATATATTTT. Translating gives CASSLIRAAGNTIYF.

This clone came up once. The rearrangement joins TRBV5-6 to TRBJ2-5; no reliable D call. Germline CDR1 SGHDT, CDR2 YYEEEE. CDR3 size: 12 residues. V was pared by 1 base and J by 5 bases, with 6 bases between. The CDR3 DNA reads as TGTGCCAGCAGCTTGAATTCTGAGACCCAGTACTTC. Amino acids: CASSLNSETQYF.

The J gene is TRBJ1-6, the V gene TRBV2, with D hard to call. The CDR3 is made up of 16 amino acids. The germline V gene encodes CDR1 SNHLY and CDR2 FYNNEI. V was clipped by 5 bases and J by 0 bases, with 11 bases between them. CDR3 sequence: CASSPGASSYNSPLHF. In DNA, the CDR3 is TGTGCCAGCAGTCCAGGAGCGAGCTCCTATAATTCACCCCTCCACTTT.

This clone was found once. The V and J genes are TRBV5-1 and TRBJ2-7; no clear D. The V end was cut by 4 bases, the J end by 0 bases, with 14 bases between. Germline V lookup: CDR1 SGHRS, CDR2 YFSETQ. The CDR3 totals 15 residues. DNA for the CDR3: TGCGCCAGCAGCCCATCCGCAGGAAGCTCCTACGAGCAGTACTTC. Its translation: CASSPSAGSSYEQYF.

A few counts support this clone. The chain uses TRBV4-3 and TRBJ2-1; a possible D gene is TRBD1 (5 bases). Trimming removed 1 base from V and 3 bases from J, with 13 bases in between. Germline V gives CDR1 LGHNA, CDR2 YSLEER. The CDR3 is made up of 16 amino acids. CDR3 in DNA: TGCGCCAGCAGCCAAGTCCCCCAGGGTGGCTACAATGAGCAGTTCTTC. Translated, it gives CASSQVPQGGYNEQFF.

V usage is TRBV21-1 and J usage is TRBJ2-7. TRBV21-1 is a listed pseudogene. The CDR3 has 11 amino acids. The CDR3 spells CAGGALAEQYF. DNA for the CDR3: TGTGCCGGGGGCGCACTAGCCGAGCAGTACTTC.

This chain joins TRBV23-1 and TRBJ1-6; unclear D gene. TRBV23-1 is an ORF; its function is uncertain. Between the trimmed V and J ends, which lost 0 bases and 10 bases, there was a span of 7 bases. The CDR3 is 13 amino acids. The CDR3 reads CASSQSRSSPLHF. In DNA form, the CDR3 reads TGCGCCAGCAGTCAATCGCGGAGCTCACCCCTCCACTTT.

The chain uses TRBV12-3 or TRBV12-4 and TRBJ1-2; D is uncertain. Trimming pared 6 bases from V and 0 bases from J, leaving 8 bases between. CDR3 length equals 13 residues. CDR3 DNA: TGTGCCAGCAGCCACCCAGCTAACTATGGCTACACCTTC. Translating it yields CASSHPANYGYTF.

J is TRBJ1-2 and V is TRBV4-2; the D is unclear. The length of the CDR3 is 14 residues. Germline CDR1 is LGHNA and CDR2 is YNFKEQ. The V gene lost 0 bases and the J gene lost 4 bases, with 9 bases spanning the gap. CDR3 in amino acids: CASSQDRTGYGYTF. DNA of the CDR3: TGTGCCAGCAGCCAAGATCGGACGGGCTATGGCTACACCTTC.

In DNA form, the CDR3 reads TGTGCCAGTAGTCGGACTAGCGGGGAGTACAATGAGCAGTTCTTC. Protein product: CASSRTSGEYNEQFF. The chain employs TRBV19 and TRBJ2-1; 12 nucleotides agree with TRBD2. Looked up from germline, CDR1 is LNHDA and CDR2 is SQIVND (reference sequence). The J segment lost 4 bases and the V segment lost 5 bases, leaving 3 bases of the junction unmatched. The length of the CDR3 is 15 residues. Combining the CDR3 with reference TRBV19 and TRBJ2-1 gives the whole variable domain DGGITQSPKYLFRKEGQNVTLSCEQNLNHDAMYWYRQDPGQGLRLIYYSQIVNDFQKGDIAEGYSVSREKKESFPLTVTSAQKNPTAFYLCASSRTSGEYNEQFFGPGTRLTVL.

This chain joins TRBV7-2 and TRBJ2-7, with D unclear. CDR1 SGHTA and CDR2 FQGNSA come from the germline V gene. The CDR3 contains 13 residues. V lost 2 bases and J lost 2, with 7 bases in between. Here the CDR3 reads CASSLQAPYEQYF. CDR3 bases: TGTGCCAGCAGCTTACAGGCCCCCTACGAGCAGTACTTC.

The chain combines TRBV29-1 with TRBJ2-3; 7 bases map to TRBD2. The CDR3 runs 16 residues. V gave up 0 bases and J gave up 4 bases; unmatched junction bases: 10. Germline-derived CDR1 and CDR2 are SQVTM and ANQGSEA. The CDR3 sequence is CSVEEGGEGPADTQYF. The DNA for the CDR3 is TGCAGCGTTGAAGAGGGTGGGGAGGGCCCCGCAGATACGCAGTATTTT.

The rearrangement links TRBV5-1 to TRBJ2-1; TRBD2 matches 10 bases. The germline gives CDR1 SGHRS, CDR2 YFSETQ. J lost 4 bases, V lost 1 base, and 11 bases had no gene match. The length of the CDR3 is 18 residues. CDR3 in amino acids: CASSLIPSGSTMYNEQFF. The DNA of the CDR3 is TGCGCCAGCAGCTTGATCCCTAGCGGGAGTACGATGTACAATGAGCAGTTCTTC.

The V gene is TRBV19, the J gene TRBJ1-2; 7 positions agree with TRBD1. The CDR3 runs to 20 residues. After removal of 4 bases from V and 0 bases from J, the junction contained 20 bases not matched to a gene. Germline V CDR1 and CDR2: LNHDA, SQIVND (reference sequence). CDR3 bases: TGTGCCAGTAGTACAAGACAGGGAGGCGCGGGATATATCGCTAACTATGGCTACACCTTC. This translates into CASSTRQGGAGYIANYGYTF.

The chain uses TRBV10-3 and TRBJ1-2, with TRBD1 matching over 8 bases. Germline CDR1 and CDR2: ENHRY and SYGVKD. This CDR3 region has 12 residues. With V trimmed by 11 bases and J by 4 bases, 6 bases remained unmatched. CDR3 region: CAVTQGGYGYTF. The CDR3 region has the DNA TGTGCCGTCACACAGGGGGGCTATGGCTACACCTTC.

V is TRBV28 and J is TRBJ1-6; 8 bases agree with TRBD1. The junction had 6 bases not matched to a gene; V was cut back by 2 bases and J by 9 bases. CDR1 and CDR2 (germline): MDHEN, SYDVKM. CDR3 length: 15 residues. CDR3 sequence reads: CASSLSQGASSPLHF. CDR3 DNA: TGTGCCAGCAGTTTAAGCCAGGGGGCAAGTTCACCCCTCCACTTT.

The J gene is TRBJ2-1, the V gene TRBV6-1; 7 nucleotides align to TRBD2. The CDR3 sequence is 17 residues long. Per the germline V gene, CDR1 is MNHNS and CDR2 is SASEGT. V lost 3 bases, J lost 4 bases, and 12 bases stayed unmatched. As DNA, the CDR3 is TGTGCCAGCAGTGACGAGGGTCTAGCGGAGATATACAATGAGCAGTTCTTC. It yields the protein CASSDEGLAEIYNEQFF.